The entry that follows covers one T cell receptor beta chain sequence. This sample was taken from a study of blood T cell repertoires in COVID-19. In germline, CDR1 is LNHNV, CDR2 YYDKDF (reference sequence). With V trimmed by 0 bases and J by 7 bases, 14 bases remained unmatched. This CDR3 has 17 amino acids. Method: immunoSEQ multiplex PCR; TCRdb's copy keeps in-frame clones and lacks some. The table includes under 300,000 clones, around 90% detected once. What was sequenced was PBMCs or T cells enriched from blood (not recorded which). This receptor was taken from a woman between 50 and 59 years old who had recovered from COVID-19. The genes are TRBV15 and TRBJ2-7, with TRBD2 identical over 8 bases. The CDR3 bases are TGTGCCACCAGCAGAGATCCCAGCGGGAGAACGGGCGGTGAGCAGTACTTC. It yields the protein CATSRDPSGRTGGEQYF.